This T cell receptor beta chain was captured by sequencing in a study of T cell responses to AZD1222 COVID-19 vaccine. Study-wide results and caveats: Sampled repertoires all dated from after the peak T cell response. Females outnumbered males among donors, who were mostly white British; clonal diversity was possibly underestimated.

TCRdb's table, derived via immunoSEQ multiplex PCR, lists solely in-frame clones and lacks some. Of some 130,000 clones in the sample, around nine tenths are singletons; the top ten hold around 8%. Concerning this clone: Its antigen is not known.

This specimen was peripheral blood, taken on day 0 of AZD1222 vaccination. This sequence originates from an adult in good health.

The CDR3 here is CASSLGQGSYEQYF. In DNA form, the CDR3 reads TGCGCCAGCAGCCTGGGACAGGGCTCCTACGAGCAGTACTTC. This chain links TRBV5-1 with TRBJ2-7, with 9 positions matching TRBD1. There are 14 residues in the CDR3. Trimming cost V 4 bases and J 0 bases; bases outside gene matches: 2. The germline CDR1 and CDR2 sequences are SGHRS and YFSETQ.